Reported below is one T cell receptor (beta chain). Its antigen remains unidentified. Here immunoSEQ multiplex PCR was the method, and the copy in TCRdb shows in-frame clones only, minus some. The sample lists about 96,000 clones; 80% to 90% were seen once. The CDR3 runs to 15 residues. Germline V lookup: CDR1 SGHTA, CDR2 FQGNSA. Trimming cost V 2 bases and J 1 base; bases outside gene matches: 3. This sample stems from a study of T cell responses to AZD1222 COVID-19 vaccine. Study results and limitations: Vaccine-associated CD4 TCRs ranged over spike, dominating at 160-218 and 743-854. The study identified only a handful of AZD1222 recipients as seropositive at baseline.

The receptor's source is an adult in good health. The rearrangement links TRBV7-2 to TRBJ2-7; 9 bases agree with TRBD1. The sample was peripheral blood, taken on day 0 of AZD1222 vaccination. Written as DNA, the CDR3 is TGTGCCAGCAGCTTAAACAGGGGGCAATCCTACGAGCAGTACTTC. This codes for CASSLNRGQSYEQYF.